What follows describes a single T cell receptor (beta chain). The data stem from a study of T cell changes during pregnancy in multiple sclerosis. Profiling relied on immunoSEQ multiplex PCR, and the TCRdb table lists in-frame clones only, not all of them. The table lists about 93,000 clones, 80% to 95% of them singletons, with about 2% in the top ten. Germline V gene sequence: CDR1 SQVTM, CDR2 ANQGSEA. V was trimmed by 1 base and J by 1 base, leaving 10 bases between them. The CDR3 is made up of 14 amino acids. Sequenced material: peripheral blood, taken after pregnancy. The rearrangement links TRBV29-1 to TRBJ1-1, with D perhaps TRBD1 (5 bases). This TCR derives from a female donor with multiple sclerosis, enrolled in a pregnancy study. CDR3 in amino acids: CSVEVAGKNTEAFF. CDR3 sequence (DNA): TGCAGCGTTGAAGTGGCAGGGAAGAACACTGAAGCTTTCTTT.